This T cell receptor (beta chain) was obtained from a study of vaccination and CD4 T cells after COVID-19. The wider study: Overlapping spike peptides from SARS-CoV-2, HCoV-NL63, HCoV-OC43 and HCoV-229E served to stimulate the cells.

Treatment noted: roughly 10-day PBMC culture with coronavirus spike peptide pools or control peptides (ViraFEST assay). Peptide pools at 8.5 to 10 ug/ml stimulated approximately 2 million PBMCs per well with roughly 10 IU/ml IL-2. Oncomine TCR Beta short-read sequencing was applied to DNA from cultured CD4+ T cells. One entry per CDR3 protein, called by TCRdb with MiXCR from the PCR reads. The sample includes fewer than 15,000 distinct CDR3 sequences, around a third of them seen just once. For this clonotype: Its antigen is unidentified.

From germline, CDR1 is LGHNT and CDR2 FRNRAP. With 0 bases clipped from V and 0 bases from J, the junction kept 1 base outside the gene matches. This CDR3 is 16 amino acids long. The study, taken as a whole, reports: It was found that, in convalescent patients, 304 of 307 vaccine-specific clones were spike mono-reactive.

Sequenced: cultured CD4+ T cells from blood. The chain couples TRBV12-5 to TRBJ2-3; 9 bases fit TRBD2. This receptor was identified in a human donor with COVID-19. The CDR3 here is CASGLVLAGSTDTQYF. DNA of the CDR3: TGTGCTAGTGGTTTGGTGCTAGCGGGGAGCACAGATACGCAGTATTTT. The full variable domain, rest sourced from reference TRBV12-5 and TRBJ2-3, is DARVTQTPRHKVTEMGQEVTMRCQPILGHNTVFWYRQTMMQGLELLAYFRNRAPLDDSGMPKDRFSAEMPDATLATLKIQPSEPRDSAVYFCASGLVLAGSTDTQYFGPGTRLTVL.